The rows below give T cell receptor beta chains drawn from one sample of a study of blood T cell repertoires in COVID-19. TCRdb's table, derived via immunoSEQ multiplex PCR, lists solely in-frame clones and lacks some. The profile shows approximately 160,000 clones, more than 80% of them singletons. Sequences were obtained from peripheral blood. These receptors were collected from a woman in her fifties or sixties with COVID-19, enrolled during active disease. Each CDR3 is given with its conserved first and last residue. Fields, in order: V gene, J gene, D gene, CDR3 DNA, CDR3 protein. D genes are given only for firm matches.

>TRBV6-2/TRBV6-3|TRBJ2-7|TRBD2
TGTGCCAGCAGTTTAAGACTAGCGGGGGATGAGCAGTACTTC
CASSLRLAGDEQYF
>TRBV27|TRBJ2-1|TRBD2
TGTGCCAGCAGTTTTTGGGGGGGGAATGAGCAGTTCTTC
CASSFWGGNEQFF
>TRBV18|TRBJ1-6|.
TGTGCCAGCTCACCAACGGACTCGAGCTCCTATAATTCACCCCTCCACTTT
CASSPTDSSSYNSPLHF
>TRBV4-3|TRBJ2-5|TRBD2
TGCGCCAGCAGCCAAGATGCCCGCGGGGGGGCCTTGCCCCAGTACTTC
CASSQDARGGALPQYF
>TRBV11-2|TRBJ1-1|.
TGTGCCAGCAGCTTAGATAGGGAGACTGAAGCTTTCTTT
CASSLDRETEAFF
>TRBV19|TRBJ1-5|.
TGTGCCAGTAGTATTTCGGGAGGCAATCAGCCCCAGCATTTT
CASSISGGNQPQHF
>TRBV2|TRBJ1-1|.
TGTGCCAGCACGCCCAGAAGCGAGAACACTGAAGCTTTCTTT
CASTPRSENTEAFF
>TRBV6-5|TRBJ1-1|TRBD1
TGTGCCAGCAGACCTCCCAGGGGGGTGAACACTGAAGCTTTCTTT
CASRPPRGVNTEAFF
>TRBV5-6|TRBJ2-3|TRBD2
TGTGCCAGCAGCTTGTTCCTAGCGGCCCCCACAGATACGCAGTATTTT
CASSLFLAAPTDTQYF
>TRBV18|TRBJ1-2|.
TGTGCCAGCTCACCACGGGAGAGGTTAAGGGGAGGAAACTATGGCTACACCTTC
CASSPRERLRGGNYGYTF
>TRBV3-1/TRBV3-2|TRBJ2-3|TRBD2
TGTGCCAGCAGCCAAGGAGGAGCGGGGAGGGATACGCAGTATTTT
CASSQGGAGRDTQYF
>TRBV3-1/TRBV3-2|TRBJ1-2|TRBD1
TGTGCCAGCAGCCAAGGCGTCCAGGGGGCGGGCTACACCTTC
CASSQGVQGAGYTF
>TRBV7-9|TRBJ1-3|.
TGTGCCAGCAGCTTAGGAGTGACGGAGGCGGACACCATATATTTT
CASSLGVTEADTIYF
>TRBV7-2|TRBJ1-3|.
TGTGCCAGCAGCTTGGCCGCTAGCTCTGGAAACACCATATATTTT
CASSLAASSGNTIYF
>TRBV18|TRBJ1-2|.
TGTGCCAGCTCACCAGCAGGGCTCGTTTATGGCTACACCTTC
CASSPAGLVYGYTF
>TRBV19|TRBJ2-7|TRBD1
TGTGCCAGTAGTATAAGGGGGCGCCATGGCGAGCAGTACTTC
CASSIRGRHGEQYF